The 4 T cell receptor beta chains below were found in one sample sequenced in a study of cytomegalovirus exposure and HLA in healthy donors. The primer mix had 60 Vbeta and 13 Jbeta primers. Method: immunoSEQ multiplex PCR; TCRdb's copy keeps in-frame clones and lacks some. The listing records roughly 55,000 clones. The source material was PBMCs. The origin of the receptors is a man in his fifties in good health and CMV-seropositive.

The chain carries TRBV13 and TRBJ1-4; 10 bases map to TRBD1. The CDR3 totals 18 residues. CDR1 is PRHDT, CDR2 FYEKMQ, per germline (reference sequence). The ends lost 0 bases at V and 7 bases at J; junction bases unmatched: 11. The CDR3 sequence: CASSLGPPGQGQSEKLFF. The CDR3 DNA reads as TGTGCCAGCAGCTTAGGCCCCCCGGGACAGGGGCAAAGTGAAAAACTGTTTTTT.

The chain employs TRBV7-9 and TRBJ1-4, with 9 bases aligning to TRBD1. Per the germline V gene, CDR1 is SEHNR and CDR2 is FQNEAQ (reference sequence). The V gene end was trimmed by 4 bases and the J gene end by 3 bases; junction bases not matched to a gene: 3. This CDR3 contains 15 residues. CDR3 sequence: CASSSRTGANEKLFF. Here the CDR3 DNA reads TGTGCCAGCAGCTCTCGGACAGGGGCTAATGAAAAACTGTTTTTT.

The chain combines TRBV19 with TRBJ2-7; no firm D call. Germline V gene lookup returns CDR1 LNHDA and CDR2 SQIVND (reference sequence). The V end was cut by 3 bases, the J end by 1 base, with 10 bases between. The length of the CDR3 is 14 residues. CDR3 loop: CASSMKTGSYEQYF. The DNA of the CDR3 is TGTGCCAGTAGTATGAAGACTGGGTCCTACGAGCAGTACTTC.

The V gene is TRBV25-1, the J gene TRBJ1-5; D uncertain. V dropped 6 bases and J dropped 13 bases, with 10 bases sitting between them. CDR1 and CDR2 from the germline V gene are MGHDK and SYGVNS. The CDR3 has 10 residues. The CDR3 reads CASSSRGQHF. As DNA, the CDR3 is TGTGCCAGCAGCTCGCGGGGACAGCATTTT.